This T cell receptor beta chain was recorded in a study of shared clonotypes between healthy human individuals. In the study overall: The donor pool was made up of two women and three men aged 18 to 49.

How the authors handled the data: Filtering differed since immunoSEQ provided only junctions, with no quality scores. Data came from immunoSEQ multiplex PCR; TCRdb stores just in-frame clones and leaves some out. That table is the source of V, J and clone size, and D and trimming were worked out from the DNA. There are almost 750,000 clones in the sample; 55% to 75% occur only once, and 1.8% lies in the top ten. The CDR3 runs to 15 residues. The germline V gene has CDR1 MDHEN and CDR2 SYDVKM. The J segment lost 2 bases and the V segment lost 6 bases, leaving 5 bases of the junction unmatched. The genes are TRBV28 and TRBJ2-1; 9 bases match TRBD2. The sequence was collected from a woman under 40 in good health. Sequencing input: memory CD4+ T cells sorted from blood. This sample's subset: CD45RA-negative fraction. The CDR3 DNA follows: TGTGCCAGCAGGAATAGCGGGGGCACCTACAATGAGCAGTTCTTC. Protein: CASRNSGGTYNEQFF.